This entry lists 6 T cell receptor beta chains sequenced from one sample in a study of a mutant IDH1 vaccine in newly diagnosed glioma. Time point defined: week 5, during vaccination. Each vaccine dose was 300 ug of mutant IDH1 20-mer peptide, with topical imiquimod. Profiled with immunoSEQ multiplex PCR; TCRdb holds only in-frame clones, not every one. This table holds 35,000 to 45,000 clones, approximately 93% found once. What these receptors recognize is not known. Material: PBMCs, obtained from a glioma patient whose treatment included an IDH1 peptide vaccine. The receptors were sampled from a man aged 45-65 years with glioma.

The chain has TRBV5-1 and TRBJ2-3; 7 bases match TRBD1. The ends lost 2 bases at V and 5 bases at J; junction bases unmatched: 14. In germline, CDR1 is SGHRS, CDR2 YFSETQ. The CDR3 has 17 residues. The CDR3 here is CASSLITGVAAGDTQYF. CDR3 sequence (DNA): TGCGCCAGCAGCTTAATTACAGGGGTCGCAGCTGGAGATACGCAGTATTTT.

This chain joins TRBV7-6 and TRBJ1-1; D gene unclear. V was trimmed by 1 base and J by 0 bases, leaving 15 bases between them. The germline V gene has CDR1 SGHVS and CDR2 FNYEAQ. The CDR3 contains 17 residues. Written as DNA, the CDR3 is TGTGCCAGCAGCTTAGGGGTTGCGGTGGGTATGAACACTGAAGCTTTCTTT. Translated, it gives CASSLGVAVGMNTEAFF.

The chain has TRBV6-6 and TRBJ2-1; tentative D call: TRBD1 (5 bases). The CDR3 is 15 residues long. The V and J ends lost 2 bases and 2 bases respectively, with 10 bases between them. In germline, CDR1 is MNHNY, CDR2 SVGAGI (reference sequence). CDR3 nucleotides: TGTGCCAGCAGTTACAAACAGGCTGCCTACAATGAGCAGTTCTTC. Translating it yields CASSYKQAAYNEQFF.

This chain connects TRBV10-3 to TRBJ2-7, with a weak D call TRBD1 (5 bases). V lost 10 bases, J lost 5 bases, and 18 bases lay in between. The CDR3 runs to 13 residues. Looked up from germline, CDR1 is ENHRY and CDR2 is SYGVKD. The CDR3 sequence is CATNAAGFDEQYF. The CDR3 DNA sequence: TGTGCCACCAATGCAGCAGGGTTCGACGAGCAGTACTTC.

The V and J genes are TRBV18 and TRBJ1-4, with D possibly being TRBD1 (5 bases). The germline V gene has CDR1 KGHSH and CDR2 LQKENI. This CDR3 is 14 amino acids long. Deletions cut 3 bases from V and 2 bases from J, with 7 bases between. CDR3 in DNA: TGTGCCAGCTCACCCCGGGACACTAATGAAAAACTGTTTTTT. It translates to CASSPRDTNEKLFF.

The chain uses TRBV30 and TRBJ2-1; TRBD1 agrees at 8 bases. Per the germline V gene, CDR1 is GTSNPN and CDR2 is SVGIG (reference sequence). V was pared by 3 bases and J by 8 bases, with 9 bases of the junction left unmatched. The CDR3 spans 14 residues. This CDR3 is CAWSAGQGAYEQFF. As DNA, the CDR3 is TGTGCCTGGAGCGCAGGGCAGGGGGCATATGAGCAGTTCTTC.